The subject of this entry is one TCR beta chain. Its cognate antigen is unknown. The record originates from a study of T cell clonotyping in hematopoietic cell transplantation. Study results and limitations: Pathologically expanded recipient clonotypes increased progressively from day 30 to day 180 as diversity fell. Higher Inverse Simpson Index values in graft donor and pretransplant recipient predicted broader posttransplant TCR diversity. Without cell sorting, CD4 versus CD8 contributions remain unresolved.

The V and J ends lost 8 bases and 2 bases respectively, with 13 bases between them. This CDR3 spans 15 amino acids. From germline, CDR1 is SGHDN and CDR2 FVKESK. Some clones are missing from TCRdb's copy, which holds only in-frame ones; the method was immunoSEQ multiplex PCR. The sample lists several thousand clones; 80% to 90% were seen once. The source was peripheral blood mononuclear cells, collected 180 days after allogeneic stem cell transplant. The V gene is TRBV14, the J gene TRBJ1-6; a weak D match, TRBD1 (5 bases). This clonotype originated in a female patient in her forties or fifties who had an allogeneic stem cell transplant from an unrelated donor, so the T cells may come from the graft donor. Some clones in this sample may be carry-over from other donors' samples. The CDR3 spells CASSRRDAYNSPLHF. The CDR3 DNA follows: TGTGCCAGCTCCAGAAGGGACGCCTATAATTCACCCCTCCACTTT.